This T cell receptor (beta chain) was documented in a study of vaccination and CD4 T cells after COVID-19. Study as a whole: Cellular stimulation was performed using overlapping spike peptides derived from SARS-CoV-2, HCoV-NL63, HCoV-OC43 and HCoV-229E. Each control was exposed to a CEFX pool, an HIV-1 Nef pool, or no peptide at all. Study results and limitations: Reactive clone data from convalescent patients indicated a median of roughly 86% appearing only post-vaccination.

With the Oncomine TCR Beta short-read assay, DNA from cultured CD4+ T cells was sequenced. TCRdb independently ran MiXCR on the PCR reads; one entry per CDR3 protein. The sample has 20,000 to 30,000 distinct CDR3 sequences; under 50% are singletons. As for time point: late sampling 161 to 241 days after vaccination in a few convalescent patients. Treatment indicated: approximately 10-day PBMC culture with coronavirus spike peptide pools or control peptides (ViraFEST assay). This CDR3 is 15 amino acids long. CDR1 is MDHEN, CDR2 SYDVKM, per germline. V shed 5 bases and J 14 bases; nucleotides not matched to a gene: 12. Worth noting for this clonotype: Its antigen remains unknown.

Material: CD4+ T cells from blood, cultured in vitro, obtained about 7 months after SARS-CoV-2 vaccination. The sequence derives from a human donor who had recovered from COVID-19. The V and J genes are TRBV28 and TRBJ2-3; 14 nucleotides align to TRBD2. The CDR3, as DNA: TGTGCCAGCAGTCCGGGACTAGCGGGAGACGGTTTACTGTATTTT. Translated, it gives CASSPGLAGDGLLYF.